This T cell receptor beta chain originates from a study of PD-1 blockade in classical Hodgkin lymphoma. Every patient was affected by relapse after autologous stem cell transplantation, while exposure to brentuximab vedotin was not uniform. Classification of best responses gave complete response, partial response or progressive disease. This clone is termed medium-sized. Its antigen is not identified. The protocol was immunoSEQ multiplex PCR, while the TCRdb copy is restricted to in-frame clones and leaves out a portion. Counted here are roughly 70,000 clones, roughly two thirds occurring once; the ten biggest clones make up 9% to 10%. Study-wide points: Underlying causes for the observed repertoire differences were not defined, possibly disease activity or prior therapy.

The germline CDR1 and CDR2 sequences are GTSNPN and SVGIG (reference sequence). Deletions cut 5 bases from V and 0 bases from J, with 10 bases between. This CDR3 has 13 residues. The source of this sequence is a human donor with classical Hodgkin lymphoma. Sample: peripheral blood mononuclear cells (PBMCs), taken before the second cycle of nivolumab. The chain combines TRBV30 with TRBJ1-1; D is unclear. CDR3 amino acids: CAWARVMNTEAFF. The CDR3 DNA is TGTGCCTGGGCTCGGGTGATGAACACTGAAGCTTTCTTT.